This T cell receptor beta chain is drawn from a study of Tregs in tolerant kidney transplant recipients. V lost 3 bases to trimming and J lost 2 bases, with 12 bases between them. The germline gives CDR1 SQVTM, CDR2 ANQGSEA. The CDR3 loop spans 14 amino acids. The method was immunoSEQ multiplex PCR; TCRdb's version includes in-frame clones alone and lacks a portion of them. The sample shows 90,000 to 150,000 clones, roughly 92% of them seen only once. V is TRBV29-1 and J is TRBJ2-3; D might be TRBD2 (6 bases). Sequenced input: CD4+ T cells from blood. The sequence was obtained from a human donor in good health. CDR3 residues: CSVDDRRVTDTQYF. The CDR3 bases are TGCAGCGTTGATGATAGGAGGGTCACAGATACGCAGTATTTT.